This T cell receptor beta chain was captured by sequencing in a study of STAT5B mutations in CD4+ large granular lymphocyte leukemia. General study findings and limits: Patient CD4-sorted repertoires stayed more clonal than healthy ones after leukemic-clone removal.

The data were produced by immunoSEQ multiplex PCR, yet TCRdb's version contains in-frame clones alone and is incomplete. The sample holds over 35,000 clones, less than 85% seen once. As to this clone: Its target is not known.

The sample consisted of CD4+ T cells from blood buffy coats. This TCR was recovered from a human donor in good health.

In DNA, the CDR3 is TGTGCCAGCAGCGCGCCGGCAGGGAATAACTATGGCTACACCTTC. It yields the protein CASSAPAGNNYGYTF. The chain recombines TRBV7-2 with TRBJ1-2; TRBD1 is a possible D gene (5 bases). CDR1 and CDR2 from the germline V gene are SGHTA and FQGNSA. V lost 5 bases and J lost 1, with 14 bases in between. CDR3 length: 15 amino acids.